These 13 T cell receptor beta chains were all obtained from the same sample, sequenced in a study of shared clonotypes between healthy human individuals. Measured with immunoSEQ multiplex PCR; TCRdb has only the in-frame clones, and not every one. This table has about half a million clones, around 73% appearing once. Sequencing was done on a sample of PBMCs. Receptor source: a woman in her forties in good health. Some clones in this sample may be carry-over from other donors' samples.

This chain connects TRBV10-3 to TRBJ1-2; D gene ambiguous. This CDR3 is built from 12 residues. Germline lookup yields CDR1 ENHRY and CDR2 SYGVKD. V was clipped by 6 bases and J by 7 bases, with 12 bases between them. The CDR3 protein is CAIRSEGSGYTF. The CDR3 DNA follows: TGTGCCATCAGGAGCGAGGGTAGTGGCTACACCTTC.

This chain links TRBV5-1 with TRBJ2-7; D possibly corresponds to TRBD1 (6 bases). V dropped 7 bases and J dropped 3 bases, with 20 bases sitting between them. The CDR3 loop spans 15 amino acids. CDR1 SGHRS and CDR2 YFSETQ come from the germline V gene. The CDR3 nucleotides are TGCGCCAGCTCACGGACGGCAGGGGCCAACTACGAGCAGTACTTC. It codes for CASSRTAGANYEQYF.

This rearrangement joins TRBV7-3 to TRBJ2-2, with D perhaps TRBD2 (6 bases). Germline CDR1 reads SGHTA; CDR2 reads FQGTGA. The CDR3 runs to 16 residues. Between the trimmed V and J ends, which lost 2 bases and 0 bases, there was a span of 10 bases. CDR3 amino acids: CASSLVGGTNTGELFF. The DNA of the CDR3 is TGTGCCAGCAGCTTAGTTGGGGGGACGAACACCGGGGAGCTGTTTTTT.

The genes are TRBV30 and TRBJ2-5, with D unclear. Trimming cost V 0 bases and J 1 base, with 9 bases left between them. Germline V gives CDR1 GTSNPN, CDR2 SVGIG (reference sequence). This CDR3 has 14 amino acids. The CDR3 nucleotides read TGTGCCTGGAGTGTAGTTGCAACCCAAGAGACCCAGTACTTC. Translated: CAWSVVATQETQYF.

The chain uses TRBV10-3 and TRBJ2-5; 11 bases match TRBD2. The germline CDR1 and CDR2 sequences are ENHRY and SYGVKD. The CDR3 totals 16 residues. V dropped 8 bases and J dropped 5; count of bases not matched to a gene: 13. The CDR3 region is CAIGATSSGRRETQYF. CDR3 sequence (DNA): TGTGCCATCGGGGCCACGTCTAGCGGGAGGCGGGAGACCCAGTACTTC.

As regards this clone: An end of the junction does not agree with germline; a read error may underlie this. This sample also contains other DNA sequences that code for the same CDR3. The chain links TRBV11-1 to TRBJ1-1; the D gene is possibly TRBD1 (6 bases). The CDR3 extends over 14 amino acids. Germline V gene lookup returns CDR1 SGHAT and CDR2 FQDESV (reference sequence). CDR3 DNA: TGTGCAAGCAGCGCAGACAGGACGAACACTGAAGCTTTCTTT. Protein: CASSADRTNTEAFF.

This clone showed up just once. The CDR3 DNA follows: TGTGCCAGCAGCCCTGGACAGGGGGCAATGGCTTTCTTT. Protein: CASSPGQGAMAFF. The chain uses TRBV7-3 and TRBJ1-1, with TRBD1 matching 11 bases. This CDR3 comprises 13 residues. J gave up 11 bases and V 5 bases, and 7 bases lay outside the gene matches. The germline gives CDR1 SGHTA, CDR2 FQGTGA. The whole variable domain, remainder taken from reference TRBV7-3 and TRBJ1-1, is GAGVSQTPSNKVTEKGKYVELRCDPISGHTALYWYRQSLGQGPEFLIYFQGTGAADDSGLPNDRFFAVRPEGSVSTLKIQRTERGDSAVYLCASSPGQGAMAFFGQGTRLTVV.

This clone turned up a few times. The genes are TRBV15 and TRBJ1-2, with D tentatively TRBD1 (6 bases). Looked up from germline, CDR1 is LNHNV and CDR2 is YYDKDF (reference sequence). V lost 4 bases and J 2 bases, leaving 17 bases between the germline ends. The length of the CDR3 is 16 residues. As DNA, the CDR3 is TGTGCCACCAGCATGATGGGGGGGCGGTCGAACTATGGCTACACCTTC. Translating it yields CATSMMGGRSNYGYTF.

The chain couples TRBV29-1 to TRBJ2-7; D perhaps matches TRBD2 (6 bases). The CDR3 covers 13 residues. The V and J ends lost 4 bases and 4 bases respectively, with 14 bases between them. In germline, CDR1 is SQVTM, CDR2 ANQGSEA. CDR3 in amino acids: CSVAGLGGYEQYF. DNA of the CDR3: TGCAGCGTTGCCGGGCTCGGGGGATACGAGCAGTACTTC.

V is TRBV28 and J is TRBJ2-7; TRBD2 matches at 9 bases. This CDR3 has 15 amino acids. Germline CDR1 is MDHEN and CDR2 is SYDVKM. With V trimmed by 6 bases and J by 5 bases, 11 bases remained unmatched. In DNA, the CDR3 is TGTGCCAGCAGAAACCCCCTAGCGGGGAGGGACGAGCAGTACTTC. Its protein is CASRNPLAGRDEQYF.

The chain couples TRBV4-2 to TRBJ2-2; TRBD2 matches at 14 bases. The V gene end was trimmed by 0 bases and the J gene end by 4 bases; junction bases not matched to a gene: 4. Germline-derived CDR1 and CDR2 are LGHNA and YNFKEQ. The CDR3 totals 18 residues. This CDR3 reads CASSQDSTSGRVTGELFF. CDR3 coding DNA: TGTGCCAGCAGCCAAGATTCGACTAGCGGGAGGGTCACCGGGGAGCTGTTTTTT.

V gene TRBV30 combines with J gene TRBJ1-1; D unclear. CDR1 and CDR2 from the germline V gene are GTSNPN and SVGIG (reference sequence). Trimming took off 0 bases at V and 8 bases at J, with 7 bases between the two ends. The CDR3 length is 11 residues. The CDR3: CAWSVRVEAFF. The CDR3 bases are TGTGCCTGGAGTGTACGGGTCGAAGCTTTCTTT.

At least ten counts were recorded for this clone. The V and J genes are TRBV7-2 and TRBJ2-2; possibly TRBD1 for D (7 bases). Trimming removed 4 bases at V and 5 bases at J, with 14 bases between. The CDR3 consists of 15 residues. Germline CDR1 and CDR2: SGHTA and FQGNSA. The CDR3 here is CASSSRDSLTGELFF. The CDR3 DNA reads TGTGCCAGCAGCTCGCGGGACAGCTTGACCGGGGAGCTGTTTTTT.